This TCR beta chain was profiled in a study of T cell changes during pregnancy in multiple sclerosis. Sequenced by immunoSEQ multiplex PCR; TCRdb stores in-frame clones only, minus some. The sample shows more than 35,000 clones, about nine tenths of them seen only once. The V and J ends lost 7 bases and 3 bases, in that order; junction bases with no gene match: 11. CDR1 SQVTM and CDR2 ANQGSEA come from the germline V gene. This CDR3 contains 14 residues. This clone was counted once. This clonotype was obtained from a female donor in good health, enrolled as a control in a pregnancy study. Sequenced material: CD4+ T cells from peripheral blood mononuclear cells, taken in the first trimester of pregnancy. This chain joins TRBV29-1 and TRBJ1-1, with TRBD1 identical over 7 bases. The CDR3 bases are TGCAGCGGTGAGACAAACAGGGGCTACACTGAAGCTTTCTTT. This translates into CSGETNRGYTEAFF.